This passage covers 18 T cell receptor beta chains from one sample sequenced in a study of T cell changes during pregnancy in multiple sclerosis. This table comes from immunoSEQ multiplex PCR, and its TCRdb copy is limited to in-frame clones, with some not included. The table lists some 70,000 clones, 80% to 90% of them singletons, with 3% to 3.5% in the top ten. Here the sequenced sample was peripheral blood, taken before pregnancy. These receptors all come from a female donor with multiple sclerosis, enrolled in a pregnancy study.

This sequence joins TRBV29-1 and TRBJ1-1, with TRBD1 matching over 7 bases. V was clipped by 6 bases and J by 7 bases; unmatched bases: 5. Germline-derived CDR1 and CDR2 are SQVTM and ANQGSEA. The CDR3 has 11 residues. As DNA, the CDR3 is TGCAGCGTCCCGAACAGGGGTGAAGCTTTCTTT. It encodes CSVPNRGEAFF.

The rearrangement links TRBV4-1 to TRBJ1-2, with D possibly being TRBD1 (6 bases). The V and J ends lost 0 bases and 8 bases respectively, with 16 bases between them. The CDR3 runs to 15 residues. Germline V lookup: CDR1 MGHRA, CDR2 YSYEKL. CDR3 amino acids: CASSQDWAGGQGYTF. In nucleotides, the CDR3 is TGCGCCAGCAGCCAAGATTGGGCGGGGGGCCAGGGCTACACCTTC.

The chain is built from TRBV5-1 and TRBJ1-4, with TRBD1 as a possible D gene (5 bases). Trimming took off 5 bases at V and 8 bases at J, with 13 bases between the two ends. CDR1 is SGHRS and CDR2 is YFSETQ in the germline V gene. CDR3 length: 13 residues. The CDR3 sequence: CASRMGPQEKLFF. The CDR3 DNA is TGCGCCAGCAGAATGGGGCCCCAAGAAAAACTGTTTTTT.

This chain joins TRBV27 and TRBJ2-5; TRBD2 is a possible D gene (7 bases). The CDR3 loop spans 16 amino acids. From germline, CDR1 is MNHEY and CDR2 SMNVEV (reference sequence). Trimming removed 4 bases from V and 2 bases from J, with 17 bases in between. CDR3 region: CASSYQTGGGQETQYF. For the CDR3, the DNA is TGTGCCAGCAGTTACCAGACAGGCGGGGGACAAGAGACCCAGTACTTC.

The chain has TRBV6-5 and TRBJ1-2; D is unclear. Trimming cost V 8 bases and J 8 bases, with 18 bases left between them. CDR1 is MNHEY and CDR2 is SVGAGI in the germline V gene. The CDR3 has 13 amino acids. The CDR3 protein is CASGQWVRGGYTF. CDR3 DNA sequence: TGTGCCAGCGGGCAGTGGGTACGTGGAGGCTACACCTTC.

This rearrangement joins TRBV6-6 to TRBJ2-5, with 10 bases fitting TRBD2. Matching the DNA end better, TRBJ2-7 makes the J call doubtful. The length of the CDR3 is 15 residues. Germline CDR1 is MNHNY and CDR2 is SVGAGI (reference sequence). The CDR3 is CASSPIAGGNYEQYF. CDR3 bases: TGTGCCAGCAGCCCCATAGCGGGAGGTAACTACGAGCAGTACTTC.

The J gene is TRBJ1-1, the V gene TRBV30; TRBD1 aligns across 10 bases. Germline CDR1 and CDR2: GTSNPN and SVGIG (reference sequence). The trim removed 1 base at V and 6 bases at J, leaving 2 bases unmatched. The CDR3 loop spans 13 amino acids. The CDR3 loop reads CAWSGQGAAEAFF. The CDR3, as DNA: TGTGCCTGGAGTGGACAGGGGGCCGCTGAAGCTTTCTTT.

CDR3 region: CAIREGQPNQPQHF. In nucleotides, the CDR3 is TGTGCCATCAGAGAGGGACAGCCTAATCAGCCCCAGCATTTT. J is TRBJ1-5 and V is TRBV10-3; 7 bases align to TRBD1. Germline V gene sequence: CDR1 ENHRY, CDR2 SYGVKD. The V gene end was trimmed by 6 bases and the J gene end by 4 bases; junction bases not matched to a gene: 6. The length of the CDR3 is 14 residues.

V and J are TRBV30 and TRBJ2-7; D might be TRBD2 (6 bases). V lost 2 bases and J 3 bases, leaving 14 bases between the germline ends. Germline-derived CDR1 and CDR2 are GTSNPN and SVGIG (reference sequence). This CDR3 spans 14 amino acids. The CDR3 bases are TGTGCCTGGAGTCCAACTAGCTCGGGCTACGAGCAGTACTTC. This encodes CAWSPTSSGYEQYF. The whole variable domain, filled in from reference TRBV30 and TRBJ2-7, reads SQTIHQWPATLVQPVGSPLSLECTVEGTSNPNLYWYRQAAGRGLQLLFYSVGIGQISSEVPQNLSASRPQDRQFILSSKKLLLSDSGFYLCAWSPTSSGYEQYFGPGTRLTVT.

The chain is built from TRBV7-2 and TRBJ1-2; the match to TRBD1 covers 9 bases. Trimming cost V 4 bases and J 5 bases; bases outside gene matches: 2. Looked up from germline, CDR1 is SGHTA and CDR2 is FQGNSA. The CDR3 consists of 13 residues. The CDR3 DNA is TGTGCCAGCAGCTCGGGACAGGGATATGGCTACACCTTC. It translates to CASSSGQGYGYTF.

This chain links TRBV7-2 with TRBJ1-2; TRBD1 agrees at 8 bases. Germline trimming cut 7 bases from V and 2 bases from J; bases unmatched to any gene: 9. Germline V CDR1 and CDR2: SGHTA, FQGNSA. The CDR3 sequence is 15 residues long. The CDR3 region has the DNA TGTGCCAGCACCTGGGACAGGCCCCGCAACTATGGCTACACCTTC. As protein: CASTWDRPRNYGYTF.

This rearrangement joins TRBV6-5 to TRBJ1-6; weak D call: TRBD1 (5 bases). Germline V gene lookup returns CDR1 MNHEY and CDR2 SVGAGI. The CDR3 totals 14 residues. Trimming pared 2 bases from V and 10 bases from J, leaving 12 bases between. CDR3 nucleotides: TGTGCCAGCAGTTACGAGGGAGGGGCATCACCCCTCCACTTT. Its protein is CASSYEGGASPLHF.

The CDR3 DNA sequence: TGTGCCAGCAGCCCCGGGACAACTTACCTCTACAATGAGCAGTTCTTC. The encoded protein is CASSPGTTYLYNEQFF. This chain connects TRBV7-9 to TRBJ2-1, with a weak D call TRBD1 (6 bases). Germline loops: CDR1 SEHNR, CDR2 FQNEAQ (reference sequence). The V end lost 5 bases, the J end lost 3 bases, and 17 bases lay between the germline ends. This CDR3 has 16 residues.

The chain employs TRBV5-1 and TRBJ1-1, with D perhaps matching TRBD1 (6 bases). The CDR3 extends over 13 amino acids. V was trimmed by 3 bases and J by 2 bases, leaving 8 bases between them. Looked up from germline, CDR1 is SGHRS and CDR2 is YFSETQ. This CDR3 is CASSSGVNTEAFF. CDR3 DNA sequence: TGCGCCAGCAGCTCAGGGGTAAACACTGAAGCTTTCTTT.

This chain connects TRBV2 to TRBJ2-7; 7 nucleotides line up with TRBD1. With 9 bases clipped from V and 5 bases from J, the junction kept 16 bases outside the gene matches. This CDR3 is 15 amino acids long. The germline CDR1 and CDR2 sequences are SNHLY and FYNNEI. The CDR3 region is CASYPSTGSYHEQYF. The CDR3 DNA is TGTGCCAGTTACCCGTCGACAGGGTCTTATCACGAGCAGTACTTC.

This CDR3 is CSVTGTGSYELFF. CDR3 DNA: TGCAGCGTCACCGGGACAGGTTCCTATGAACTGTTTTTT. The chain links TRBV29-1 to TRBJ1-4; 8 nucleotides line up with TRBD1. V gave up 6 bases and J gave up 12 bases; unmatched junction bases: 12. From germline, CDR1 is SQVTM and CDR2 ANQGSEA. The CDR3 is made up of 13 amino acids.

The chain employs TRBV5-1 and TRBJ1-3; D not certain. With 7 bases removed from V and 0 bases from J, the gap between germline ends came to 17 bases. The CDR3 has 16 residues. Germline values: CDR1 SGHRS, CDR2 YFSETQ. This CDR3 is CASGQDTGSSGNTIYF. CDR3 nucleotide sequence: TGCGCCAGCGGCCAAGACACGGGGAGCTCTGGAAACACCATATATTTT. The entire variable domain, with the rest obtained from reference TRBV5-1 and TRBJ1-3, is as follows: KAGVTQTPRYLIKTRGQQVTLSCSPISGHRSVSWYQQTPGQGLQFLFEYFSETQRNKGNFPGRFSGRQFSNSRSEMNVSTLELGDSALYLCASGQDTGSSGNTIYFGEGSWLTVV.

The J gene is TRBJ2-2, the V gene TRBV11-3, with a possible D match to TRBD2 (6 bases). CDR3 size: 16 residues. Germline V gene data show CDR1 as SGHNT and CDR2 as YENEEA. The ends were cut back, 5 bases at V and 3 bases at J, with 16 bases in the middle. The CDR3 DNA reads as TGTGCCAGCAGCCAAACCTGGGGGGAGGACACCGGGGAGCTGTTTTTT. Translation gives CASSQTWGEDTGELFF.